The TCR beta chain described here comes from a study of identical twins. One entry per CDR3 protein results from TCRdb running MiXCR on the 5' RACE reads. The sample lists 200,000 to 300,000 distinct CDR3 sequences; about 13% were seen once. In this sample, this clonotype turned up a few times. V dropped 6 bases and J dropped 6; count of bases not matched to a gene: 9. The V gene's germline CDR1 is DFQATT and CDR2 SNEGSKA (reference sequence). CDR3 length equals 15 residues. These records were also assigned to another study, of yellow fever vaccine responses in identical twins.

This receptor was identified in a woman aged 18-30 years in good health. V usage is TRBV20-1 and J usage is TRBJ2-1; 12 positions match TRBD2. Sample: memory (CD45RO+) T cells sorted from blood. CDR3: CSAGTSGPGVNEQFF. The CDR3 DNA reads TGCAGTGCCGGGACTAGCGGGCCGGGGGTCAATGAGCAGTTCTTC.